What follows is one T cell receptor (beta chain) and its context. The data are from a study of immune cell composition in non-small cell lung cancer. Normal lung was sampled as far from the tumour as possible, at least 3 cm. Sequencing was performed with immunoSEQ multiplex PCR; in TCRdb, only in-frame clones are kept and a portion is missing. The sample has around 7,000 clones; 80% to 90% are singletons. This CDR3 is 14 amino acids long. Germline assignment: CDR1 SQVTM and CDR2 ANQGSEA. V was shortened by 7 bases and J by 3 bases, with 19 bases between the two germline ends. The receptor comes from a human donor with non-small cell lung cancer. The sample consisted of non-adjacent lung tissue. The chain has TRBV29-1 and TRBJ2-7; D unclear. CDR3 DNA sequence: TGCAGCGCCAATGGGGAATCGTCACTCTACGAGCAGTACTTC. This sequence encodes CSANGESSLYEQYF.